A selection of T cell receptor beta chains follows, all from one sample in a study of shared clonotypes between healthy human individuals. Repertoires were generated with immunoSEQ multiplex PCR, while TCRdb's copy carries only in-frame clones and drops some. The sample consists of around 2.1 million clones, under 95% of them appearing once. Source material: naive CD8+ T cells from PBMCs. These receptors all stem from a man between 18 and 29 years old in good health. Some clones in this sample may be carry-over from other donors' samples. Each CDR3 is given with its conserved first and last residue. Some rows mark clone size as missing; the rest say once, few, many or name a class of expanded clone.

V gene,clone size,CDR3 length,CDR3 protein
TRBV6-6,NA,13,CASSSSFDFEAFF
TRBV5-8,NA,13,CASSFRQQETQYF
TRBV9,NA,13,CASSAGHKETQYF
TRBV28,NA,15,CASSYRDGYTGELFF
TRBV11-2,NA,14,CASSLGQGLYEQYF
TRBV4-3,NA,16,CASSQPRAAGTGELFF
TRBV28,NA,14,CASTPGTGVQPQHF
TRBV10-3,once,15,CAINRVEGQDYGYTF
TRBV6-5,NA,12,CAGGPSSYEQYF
TRBV27,NA,14,CASSLRAGYNEQFF
TRBV7-6,once,15,CASARRAGNTDTQYF
TRBV4-3,NA,18,CASSQRDLDRGLLETQYF
TRBV30,NA,14,CASSGLTNYNEQFF
TRBV7-9,NA,15,CASSFSGQLNQPQHF
TRBV7-9,NA,11,CASISEGHAFF
TRBV7-6,NA,17,CASSSIPRREYHNEQFF
TRBV6-1,NA,12,CASSNVVQPQHF
TRBV9,NA,12,CASSRTGDIQYF
TRBV4-2,NA,15,CASSQVGEGPDTQYF
TRBV6-6,NA,13,CASGLGPTGELFF
TRBV4-3,NA,15,CASSPGQGPHYGYTF
TRBV28,NA,15,CASRLSGGRTGELFF
TRBV7-2,NA,15,CASSAWTSGRDTQYF
TRBV9,NA,13,CASSVGGSYEQYF
TRBV27,NA,15,CASSFRAGGSYEQYF
TRBV9,NA,16,CASSGDGQMSNQPQHF
TRBV4-1,once,15,CASSQGHPGGTEAFF
TRBV7-9,NA,17,CASSHGKIGQGSYEQYF
TRBV25-1,NA,14,CASSEGQINYGYTF
TRBV6-6,NA,15,CASSYKGGGSYEQYF
TRBV19,NA,14,CASMTFLNTGELFF
TRBV19,NA,14,CASTTSAGVSEQYF
TRBV6-1,NA,15,CASSDLTGQRGELFF
TRBV5-1,NA,17,CASSPGDRGRGNQPQHF